The rows below give T cell receptor beta chains drawn from one sample of a study of T-cell memory formation after mild COVID-19. TCRdb called the 5' RACE reads again in MiXCR, with one record for every CDR3 protein. The data contain approximately 340,000 distinct CDR3 sequences, 10% to 15% of them singletons. The sample consisted of PBMCs or a T cell subset sorted from them (not recorded which). The receptor source for this set is a man younger than 30 who had mild COVID-19 (a few samples of this study predate the infection). Cell type and time point are not known. Both conserved end residues are part of each CDR3. Each record gives: V gene, J gene, CDR3 protein.

V gene: TRBV7-9
J gene: TRBJ2-3
CDR3 protein: CASGGRADTQYF

V gene: TRBV6-5
J gene: TRBJ2-3
CDR3 protein: CASSYLAGDTQYF

V gene: TRBV18
J gene: TRBJ2-1
CDR3 protein: CASSPLGQGLNEQFF

V gene: TRBV28
J gene: TRBJ2-2
CDR3 protein: CASTQWGTGELFF

V gene: TRBV4-2
J gene: TRBJ1-3
CDR3 protein: CASSQEAQPGNTIYF

V gene: TRBV6-1
J gene: TRBJ1-3
CDR3 protein: CASSEGHLGTGNTIYF

V gene: TRBV12-3/TRBV12-4
J gene: TRBJ1-2
CDR3 protein: CASSLGGVGGSMSGYTF

V gene: TRBV4-1
J gene: TRBJ2-7
CDR3 protein: CASSQVVFYEQYF

V gene: TRBV3-1
J gene: TRBJ1-2
CDR3 protein: CASSRNGQGDYGYTF

V gene: TRBV7-2
J gene: TRBJ2-7
CDR3 protein: CASSLGSRGGYEQYF